The clone carrying this T cell receptor beta chain has a handful of counts. This entry is derived from a study of Graves' ophthalmopathy and Graves' hyperthyroidism. Study as a whole: Peripheral blood samples were taken at initial diagnosis, before any treatment.

Transcripts of RNA were the source for amplifying TCR beta CDR3 regions. RT-PCR with HTBI primers came first, then second-round multiplex PCR. TCRdb re-derived calls from the multiplex PCR reads in MiXCR, one entry per CDR3 protein. The repertoire consists of about 740,000 distinct CDR3 sequences, with about 44% occurring once and the leading ten covering approximately 43%. The V end was cut by 5 bases, the J end by 5 bases, with 9 bases between. From germline, CDR1 is MGHDK and CDR2 SYGVNS. The CDR3 consists of 13 residues. Moderate-to-severe activity, CAS ≥3, NOSPECS ≥4 and a duration under 3 months were seen in donors with ophthalmopathy. Orbital computed tomography, thyroid ultrasound, TRAb, serum thyroxine and clinical symptoms formed the basis of diagnosis.

Sample: peripheral blood. The origin of this receptor is an adult man with Graves' ophthalmopathy. The chain combines TRBV25-1 with TRBJ2-2; D unclear. CDR3: CASSSRATGELFF. In DNA form, the CDR3 reads TGTGCCAGCAGTTCCCGGGCAACCGGGGAGCTGTTTTTT.